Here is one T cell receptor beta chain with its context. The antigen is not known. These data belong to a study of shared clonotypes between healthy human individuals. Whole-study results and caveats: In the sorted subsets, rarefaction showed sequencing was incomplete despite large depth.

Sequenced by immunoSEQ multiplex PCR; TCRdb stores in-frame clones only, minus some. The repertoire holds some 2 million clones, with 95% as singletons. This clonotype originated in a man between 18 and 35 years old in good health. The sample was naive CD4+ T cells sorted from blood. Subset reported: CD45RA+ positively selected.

CDR3 nucleotides: TGTGCCAGCAGCTTACTGGATATCGACAATGAGCAGTTCTTC. Translated, it gives CASSLLDIDNEQFF. The chain joins TRBV7-6 to TRBJ2-1; no reliable D call. The CDR3 runs to 14 residues. Germline assignment: CDR1 SGHVS and CDR2 FNYEAQ. V was pared by 2 bases and J by 5 bases, with 10 bases between. Variable domain in full (rest from reference TRBV7-6 and TRBJ2-1): GAGVSQSPRYKVTKRGQDVALRCDPISGHVSLYWYRQALGQGPEFLTYFNYEAQQDKSGLPNDRFSAERPEGSISTLTIQRTEQRDSAMYRCASSLLDIDNEQFFGPGTRLTVL.